A single sample is the source of the 20 T cell receptor beta chains below, sequenced in a study of early T cells in non-severe SARS-CoV-2 infection. From the 5' RACE reads, TCRdb called clonotypes with MiXCR, one entry per CDR3 protein. In the table there are about 48,000 distinct CDR3 sequences, about 5.2% of which are singletons. Material: whole blood, obtained at baseline. These receptor sequences come from an adult who was a healthcare worker with PCR-confirmed SARS-CoV-2 infection or an uninfected control (not recorded which).

This clonotype was seen many times. This chain joins TRBV3-1 and TRBJ2-7; D gene unclear. The CDR3 spans 14 residues. Between the trimmed V and J ends, which lost 0 bases and 2 bases, there was a span of 8 bases. Germline CDR1 and CDR2: LGHDT and YNNKEL (reference sequence). The CDR3, as DNA: TGTGCCAGCAGCCAAGAATTACACCCCTACGAGCAGTACTTC. This encodes CASSQELHPYEQYF.

This clonotype has ten or more counts. The rearrangement joins TRBV29-1 to TRBJ1-1; the D gene is possibly TRBD1 (5 bases). Looked up from germline, CDR1 is SQVTM and CDR2 is ANQGSEA. V was cut by 5 bases and J by 0 bases, with 19 bases left in between. The CDR3 contains 16 residues. CDR3 nucleotide sequence: TGCAGCGTTAAAGGGTGGGCAGGGCAGTTGAACACTGAAGCTTTCTTT. This translates into CSVKGWAGQLNTEAFF.

J is TRBJ2-1 and V is TRBV7-2; D ambiguous. The CDR3 is made up of 13 amino acids. Germline CDR1 SGHTA, CDR2 FQGNSA. The V end was cut by 4 bases, the J end by 1 base, with 5 bases between. The CDR3 here is CASSSRSYNEQFF. The CDR3 nucleotides are TGTGCCAGCAGCTCTCGATCCTACAATGAGCAGTTCTTC. Full variable domain (remainder filled in from reference TRBV7-2 and TRBJ2-1): GAGVSQSPSNKVTEKGKDVELRCDPISGHTALYWYRQSLGQGLEFLIYFQGNSAPDKSGLPSDRFSAERTGGSVSTLTIQRTQQEDSAVYLCASSSRSYNEQFFGPGTRLTVL.

This clonotype was seen more than once but under ten times. The chain uses TRBV27 and TRBJ2-7; TRBD2 aligns across 9 bases. Looked up from germline, CDR1 is MNHEY and CDR2 is SMNVEV (reference sequence). This CDR3 is 14 amino acids long. V was clipped by 5 bases and J by 0 bases; unmatched bases: 2. The CDR3 loop is CASSPSGISYEQYF. The CDR3 coding sequence is TGTGCCAGCAGTCCTAGCGGGATCTCCTACGAGCAGTACTTC.

This clonotype came up many times. The junction and the germline gene differ at one end; a read error may be behind it. The rearrangement links TRBV7-7 to TRBJ2-3; no reliable D call. This CDR3 is 12 amino acids long. Germline CDR1 reads SSHAT; CDR2 reads FNYEAQ (reference sequence). In nucleotides, the CDR3 is TGTGCTAGCAGCTCCGATAGTGGGGCGCAGTATTTT. It yields the protein CASSSDSGAQYF.

This clonotype was counted many times. The rearrangement joins TRBV10-2 to TRBJ2-1; TRBD1 matches 7 bases. The V and J ends lost 8 bases and 0 bases, in that order; junction bases with no gene match: 7. Germline loops: CDR1 WSHSY, CDR2 SAAADI. The CDR3 runs 15 residues. CDR3 coding DNA: TGCGCCAGCGGTACAGGGGCAAGCTCCTACAATGAGCAGTTCTTC. Protein sequence: CASGTGASSYNEQFF.

This chain connects TRBV6-1 to TRBJ2-5; no clear D. The CDR3 covers 11 residues. V lost 7 bases and J 4 bases, leaving 7 bases between the germline ends. Germline CDR1 and CDR2: MNHNS and SASEGT. CDR3 protein: CASTHGETQYF. The CDR3 region has the DNA TGTGCCAGCACACATGGAGAGACCCAGTACTTC.

The table lists this clonotype with many counts. The genes are TRBV27 and TRBJ1-6; D uncertain. There are 14 residues in the CDR3. The germline CDR1 and CDR2 sequences are MNHEY and SMNVEV (reference sequence). The V end lost 4 bases, the J end lost 5 bases, and 9 bases lay between the germline ends. The CDR3 loop is CASSSRENNSPLHF. CDR3 coding DNA: TGTGCCAGCAGTTCCCGGGAAAATAATTCACCCCTCCACTTT.

This clonotype was found many times. CDR3 bases: TGTGCCAGCAGTTTGGGACTAGCGGCAAGCCAAGAGACCCAGTACTTC. Translation: CASSLGLAASQETQYF. This chain joins TRBV7-6 and TRBJ2-5; 11 bases are a match to TRBD2. Germline trimming cut 6 bases from V and 1 base from J; bases unmatched to any gene: 7. The CDR3 has 16 residues. The V gene's germline CDR1 is SGHVS and CDR2 FNYEAQ.

This clonotype was picked up many times. The V call is TRBV11-2, the J call TRBJ2-7, with D possibly being TRBD2 (6 bases). CDR1 is SGHAT and CDR2 is FQNNGV in the germline V gene. V was trimmed by 1 base and J by 7 bases, leaving 11 bases between them. The CDR3 length is 13 residues. In DNA, the CDR3 is TGTGCCAGCAGCTTAGGAAGTGGGAGGGAGCAGTACTTC. It yields the protein CASSLGSGREQYF.

Only a few counts were recorded for this clonotype. Its ends do not fully match the called genes, so a read error is possible. V is TRBV18 and J is TRBJ1-1, with D perhaps matching TRBD1 (6 bases). Germline V gives CDR1 KGHSH, CDR2 LQKENI. This CDR3 is built from 17 residues. CDR3 sequence: CASSPRRTGQGNAEAFF. CDR3 bases: TGTGCCAGCTCACCCCGAAGAACAGGTCAGGGGAACGCTGAAGCTTTCTTT.

In this sample, this clonotype turned up many times. The chain carries TRBV18 and TRBJ2-1; D gene uncertain. Germline V gives CDR1 KGHSH, CDR2 LQKENI. Deletions cut 1 base from V and 9 bases from J, with 7 bases between. The CDR3 is 12 residues long. CDR3 in amino acids: CASSPRAIEQFF. The DNA for the CDR3 is TGTGCCAGCTCACCACGAGCTATTGAGCAGTTCTTC.

This clonotype has only a few counts. The rearrangement joins TRBV11-2 to TRBJ2-3; weak D call: TRBD2 (5 bases). V lost 1 base and J lost 5, with 7 bases in between. This CDR3 comprises 13 residues. Germline CDR1 reads SGHAT; CDR2 reads FQNNGV. The CDR3 region is CASSLGSVDTQYF. DNA of the CDR3: TGTGCCAGCAGCTTAGGTAGCGTAGATACGCAGTATTTT.

This clonotype came up many times. The chain carries TRBV28 and TRBJ2-7, with 7 bases lining up with TRBD1. The V segment lost 6 bases and the J segment 3 bases; nucleotides outside the gene matches: 5. Germline CDR1 MDHEN, CDR2 SYDVKM. CDR3 length: 13 amino acids. In DNA, the CDR3 is TGTGCCAGCAGCCCCCGGGACAGCTACGAGCAGTACTTC. Protein sequence: CASSPRDSYEQYF.

The table lists this clonotype with many counts. CDR3: CASSTKETQYF. CDR3 nucleotide sequence: TGTGCCAGCAGTACGAAGGAGACCCAGTACTTC. The chain employs TRBV6-6 and TRBJ2-5; unclear D gene. Germline CDR1 MNHNY, CDR2 SVGAGI (reference sequence). This CDR3 spans 11 amino acids. V was pared by 5 bases and J by 5 bases, with 6 bases between.

This clonotype was recorded many times. This rearrangement joins TRBV6-5 to TRBJ2-7, with TRBD1 identical over 9 bases. CDR1 and CDR2 from the germline V gene are MNHEY and SVGAGI. The CDR3 length is 13 residues. J was trimmed by 6 bases and V by 6 bases; bases with no gene match: 6. CDR3 protein: CASSRDRDREQYF. The CDR3 DNA follows: TGTGCCAGCAGCCGGGACAGGGATCGCGAGCAGTACTTC.

This clonotype has ten or more counts. The CDR3 is CASSFLGNEQFF. CDR3 DNA: TGTGCCAGCAGCTTCCTTGGGAATGAGCAGTTCTTC. The J gene is TRBJ2-1, the V gene TRBV7-2; D call uncertain. V was shortened by 3 bases and J by 7 bases, with 7 bases between the two germline ends. CDR1 SGHTA and CDR2 FQGNSA come from the germline V gene. The CDR3 has 12 residues.

This clonotype was recorded a few times. V is TRBV3-1 and J is TRBJ2-3, with D uncertain. The CDR3 contains 13 residues. Trimming took 4 bases from V and 3 from J, leaving 8 bases between them. The germline V gene encodes CDR1 LGHDT and CDR2 YNNKEL (reference sequence). The CDR3 DNA sequence: TGTGCCAGCAGCCGTGGGGATACAGATACGCAGTATTTT. Amino acid sequence: CASSRGDTDTQYF.

This clonotype was recorded at least ten times. The chain carries TRBV7-3 and TRBJ2-5; 10 bases align to TRBD1. V was pared by 5 bases and J by 2 bases, with 5 bases of the junction left unmatched. Germline V gene data show CDR1 as SGHTA and CDR2 as FQGTGA. The CDR3 is 15 amino acids. In nucleotides, the CDR3 is TGTGCCAGCAGCGCCGGGACAGGGGTGCAAGAGACCCAGTACTTC. Translation: CASSAGTGVQETQYF.

This clonotype was detected ten times or more. CDR3 region: CATSEPGAGVNEQFF. The DNA of the CDR3 is TGTGCCACCAGTGAACCTGGCGCGGGAGTCAATGAGCAGTTCTTC. This rearrangement joins TRBV24-1 to TRBJ2-1, with 7 bases matching TRBD2. CDR1 and CDR2 (germline): KGHDR, SFDVKD. The CDR3 is 15 amino acids. Germline trimming cut 4 bases from V and 6 bases from J; bases unmatched to any gene: 8.